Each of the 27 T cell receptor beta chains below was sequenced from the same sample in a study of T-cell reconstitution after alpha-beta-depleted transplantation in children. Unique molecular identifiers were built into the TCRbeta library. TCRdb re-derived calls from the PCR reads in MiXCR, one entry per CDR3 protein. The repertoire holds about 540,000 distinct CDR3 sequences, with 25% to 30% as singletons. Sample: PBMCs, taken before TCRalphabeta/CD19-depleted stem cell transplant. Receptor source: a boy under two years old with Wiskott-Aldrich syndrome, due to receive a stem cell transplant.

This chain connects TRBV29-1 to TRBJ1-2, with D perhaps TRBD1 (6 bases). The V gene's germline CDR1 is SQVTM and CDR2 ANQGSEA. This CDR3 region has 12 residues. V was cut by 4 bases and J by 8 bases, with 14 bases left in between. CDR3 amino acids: CSVATGGSGYTF. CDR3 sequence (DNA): TGCAGCGTTGCGACAGGAGGGTCCGGCTACACCTTC.

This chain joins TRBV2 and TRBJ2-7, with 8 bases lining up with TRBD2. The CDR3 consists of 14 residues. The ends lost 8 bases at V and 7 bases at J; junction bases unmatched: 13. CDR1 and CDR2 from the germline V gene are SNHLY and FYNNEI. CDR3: CASDKLAALGEQYF. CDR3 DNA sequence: TGTGCCAGCGACAAACTAGCGGCACTGGGGGAGCAGTACTTC.

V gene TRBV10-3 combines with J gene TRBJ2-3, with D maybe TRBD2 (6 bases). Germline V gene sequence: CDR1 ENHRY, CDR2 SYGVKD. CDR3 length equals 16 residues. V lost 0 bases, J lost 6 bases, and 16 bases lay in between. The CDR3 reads CAISESGFGGMDTQYF. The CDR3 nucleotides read TGTGCCATCAGTGAGTCGGGCTTCGGCGGGATGGATACGCAGTATTTT.

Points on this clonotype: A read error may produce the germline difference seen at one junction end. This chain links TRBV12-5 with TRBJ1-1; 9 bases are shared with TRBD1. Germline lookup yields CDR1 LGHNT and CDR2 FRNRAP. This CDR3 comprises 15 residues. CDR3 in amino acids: CASGPGQGTNAEAFF. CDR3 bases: TGTGCTAGTGGTCCGGGACAGGGTACGAACGCTGAAGCTTTCTTT. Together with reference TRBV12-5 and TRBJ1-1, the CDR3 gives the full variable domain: DARVTQTPRHKVTEMGQEVTMRCQPILGHNTVFWYRQTMMQGLELLAYFRNRAPLDDSGMPKDRFSAEMPDATLATLKIQPSEPRDSAVYFCASGPGQGTNAEAFFGQGTRLTVV.

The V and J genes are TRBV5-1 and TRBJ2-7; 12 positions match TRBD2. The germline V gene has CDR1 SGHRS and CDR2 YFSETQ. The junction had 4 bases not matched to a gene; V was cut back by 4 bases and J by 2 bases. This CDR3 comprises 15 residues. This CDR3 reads CASSKTSGSPYEQYF. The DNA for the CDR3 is TGCGCCAGCAGCAAGACTAGCGGGAGCCCCTACGAGCAGTACTTC.

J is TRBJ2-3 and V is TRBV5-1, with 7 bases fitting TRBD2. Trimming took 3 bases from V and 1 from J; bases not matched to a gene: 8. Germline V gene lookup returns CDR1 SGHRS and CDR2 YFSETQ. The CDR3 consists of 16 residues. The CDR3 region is CASSSRWGGGTDTQYF. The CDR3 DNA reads TGCGCCAGCAGCTCGAGGTGGGGGGGGGGCACAGATACGCAGTATTTT. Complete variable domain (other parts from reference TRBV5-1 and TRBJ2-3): KAGVTQTPRYLIKTRGQQVTLSCSPISGHRSVSWYQQTPGQGLQFLFEYFSETQRNKGNFPGRFSGRQFSNSRSEMNVSTLELGDSALYLCASSSRWGGGTDTQYFGPGTRLTVL.

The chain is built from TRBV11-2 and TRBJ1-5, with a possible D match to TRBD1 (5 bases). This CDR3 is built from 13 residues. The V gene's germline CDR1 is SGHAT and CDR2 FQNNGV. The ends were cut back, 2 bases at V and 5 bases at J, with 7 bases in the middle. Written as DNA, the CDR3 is TGTGCCAGCAGCTTAAGGGACCATCAGCCCCAGCATTTT. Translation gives CASSLRDHQPQHF. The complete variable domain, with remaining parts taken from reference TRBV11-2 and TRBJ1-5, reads EAGVAQSPRYKIIEKRQSVAFWCNPISGHATLYWYQQILGQGPKLLIQFQNNGVVDDSQLPKDRFSAERLKGVDSTLKIQPAKLEDSAVYLCASSLRDHQPQHFGDGTRLSIL.

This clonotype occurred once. CDR3 region: CASSQQGRTSSYNEQFF. In nucleotides, the CDR3 is TGCGCCAGCAGCCAGCAGGGACGGACCAGCTCCTACAATGAGCAGTTCTTC. This rearrangement joins TRBV4-1 to TRBJ2-1; D could derive from TRBD1 or TRBD2 (5 bases each). V was pared by 3 bases and J by 0 bases, with 15 bases between. The length of the CDR3 is 17 residues. Germline-derived CDR1 and CDR2 are MGHRA and YSYEKL.

The CDR3 bases are TGCGCCAGCAGCTTGGATGGCACTAGGTCCACTGAAGCTTTCTTT. Its translation is CASSLDGTRSTEAFF. J is TRBJ1-1 and V is TRBV5-1; no firm D call. Trimming removed 0 bases at V and 4 bases at J, with 13 bases between. This CDR3 has 15 amino acids. The germline V gene has CDR1 SGHRS and CDR2 YFSETQ.

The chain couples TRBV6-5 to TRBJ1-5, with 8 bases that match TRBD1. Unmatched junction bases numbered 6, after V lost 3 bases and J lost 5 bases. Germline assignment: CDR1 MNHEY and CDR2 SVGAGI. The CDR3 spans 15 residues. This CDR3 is CASSYAGGPDQPQHF. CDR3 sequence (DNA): TGTGCCAGCAGTTATGCAGGGGGCCCGGATCAGCCCCAGCATTTT.

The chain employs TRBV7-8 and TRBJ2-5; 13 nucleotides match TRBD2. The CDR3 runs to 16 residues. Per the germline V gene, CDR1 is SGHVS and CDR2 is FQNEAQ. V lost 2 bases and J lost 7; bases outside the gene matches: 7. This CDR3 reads CASSLTLAGGRGTQYF. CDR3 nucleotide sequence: TGTGCCAGCAGCTTAACACTAGCGGGAGGGCGAGGGACCCAGTACTTC.

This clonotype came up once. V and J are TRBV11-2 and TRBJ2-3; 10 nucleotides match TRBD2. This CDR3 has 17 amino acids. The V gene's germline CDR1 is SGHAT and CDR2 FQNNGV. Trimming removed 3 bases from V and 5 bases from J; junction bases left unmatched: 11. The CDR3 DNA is TGTGCCAGCAGCTTTCTATCAGCGGGAGGGCCGGTAGATACGCAGTATTTT. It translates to CASSFLSAGGPVDTQYF.

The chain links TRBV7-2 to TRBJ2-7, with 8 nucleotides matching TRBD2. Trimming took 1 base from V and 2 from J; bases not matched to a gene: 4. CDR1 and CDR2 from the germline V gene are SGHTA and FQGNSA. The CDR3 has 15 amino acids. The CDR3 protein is CASSLEPGGPYEQYF. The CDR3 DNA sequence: TGTGCCAGCAGCTTAGAACCGGGAGGGCCCTACGAGCAGTACTTC. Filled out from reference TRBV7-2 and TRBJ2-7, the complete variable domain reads GAGVSQSPSNKVTEKGKDVELRCDPISGHTALYWYRQSLGQGLEFLIYFQGNSAPDKSGLPSDRFSAERTGGSVSTLTIQRTQQEDSAVYLCASSLEPGGPYEQYFGPGTRLTVT.

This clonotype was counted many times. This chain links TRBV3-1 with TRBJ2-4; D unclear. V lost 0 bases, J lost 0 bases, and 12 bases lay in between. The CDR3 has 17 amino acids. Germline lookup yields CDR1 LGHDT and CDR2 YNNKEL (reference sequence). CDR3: CASSQDRNRIAKNIQYF. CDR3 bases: TGTGCCAGCAGCCAAGATCGTAATCGGATAGCCAAAAACATTCAGTACTTC.

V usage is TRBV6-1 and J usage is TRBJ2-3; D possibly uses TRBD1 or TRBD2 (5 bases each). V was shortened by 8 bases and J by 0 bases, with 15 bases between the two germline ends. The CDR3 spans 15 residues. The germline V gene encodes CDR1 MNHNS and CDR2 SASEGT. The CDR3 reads CASGGGPSSTDTQYF. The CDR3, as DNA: TGTGCCAGCGGTGGGGGACCCTCTAGCACAGATACGCAGTATTTT.

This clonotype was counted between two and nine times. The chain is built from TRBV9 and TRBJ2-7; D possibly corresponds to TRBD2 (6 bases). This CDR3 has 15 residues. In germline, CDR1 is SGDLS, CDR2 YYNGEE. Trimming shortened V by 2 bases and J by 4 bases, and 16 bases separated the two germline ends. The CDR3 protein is CASSVGDSRRYEQYF. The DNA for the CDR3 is TGTGCCAGCAGCGTTGGGGACTCGCGCAGATACGAGCAGTACTTC.

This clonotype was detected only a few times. CDR3 loop: CASDLTVCFYEQYF. The CDR3, as DNA: TGTGCCAGCGATTTGACGGTCTGCTTCTACGAGCAGTACTTC. The V gene is TRBV12-3 or TRBV12-4, the J gene TRBJ2-7, with unresolved D. This CDR3 has 14 amino acids. Between the trimmed V and J ends, which lost 8 bases and 3 bases, there was a span of 17 bases.

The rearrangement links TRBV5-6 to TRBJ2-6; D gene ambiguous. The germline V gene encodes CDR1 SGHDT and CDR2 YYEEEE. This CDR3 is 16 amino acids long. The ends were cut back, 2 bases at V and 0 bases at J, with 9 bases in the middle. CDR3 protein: CASSFLSVSGANVLTF. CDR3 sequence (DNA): TGTGCCAGCAGCTTCCTGTCCGTCTCTGGGGCCAACGTCCTGACTTTC. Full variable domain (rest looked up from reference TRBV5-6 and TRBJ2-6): DAGVTQSPTHLIKTRGQQVTLRCSPKSGHDTVSWYQQALGQGPQFIFQYYEEEERQRGNFPDRFSGHQFPNYSSELNVNALLLGDSALYLCASSFLSVSGANVLTFGAGSRLTVL.

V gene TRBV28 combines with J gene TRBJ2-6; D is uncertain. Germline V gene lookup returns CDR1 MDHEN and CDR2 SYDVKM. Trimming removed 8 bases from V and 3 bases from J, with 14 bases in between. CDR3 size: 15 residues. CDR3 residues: CASLLGWLGANVLTF. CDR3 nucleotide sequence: TGTGCCAGCCTTTTAGGGTGGCTTGGGGCCAACGTCCTGACTTTC.

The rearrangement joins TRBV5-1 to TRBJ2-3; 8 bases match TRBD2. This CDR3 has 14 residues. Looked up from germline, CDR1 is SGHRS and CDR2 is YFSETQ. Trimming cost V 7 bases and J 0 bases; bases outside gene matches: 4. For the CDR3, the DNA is TGCGCCAGCGTGGCTAGCGGGAGCACAGATACGCAGTATTTT. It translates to CASVASGSTDTQYF.

The CDR3 DNA is TGTGCCAGCCACGAAAGAGGCAGGGCAACCTACAATGAGCAGTTCTTC. This encodes CASHERGRATYNEQFF. The V and J genes are TRBV25-1 and TRBJ2-1, with D maybe TRBD1 (5 bases). This CDR3 is built from 16 residues. Trimming took off 8 bases at V and 2 bases at J, with 19 bases between the two ends. Germline V gene data show CDR1 as MGHDK and CDR2 as SYGVNS.

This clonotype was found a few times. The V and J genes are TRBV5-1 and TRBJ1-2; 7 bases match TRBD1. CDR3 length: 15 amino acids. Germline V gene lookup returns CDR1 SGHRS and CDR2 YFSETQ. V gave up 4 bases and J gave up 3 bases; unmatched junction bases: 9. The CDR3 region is CASSPTGAIDYGYTF. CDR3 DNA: TGCGCCAGCAGCCCAACAGGGGCCATTGACTATGGCTACACCTTC.

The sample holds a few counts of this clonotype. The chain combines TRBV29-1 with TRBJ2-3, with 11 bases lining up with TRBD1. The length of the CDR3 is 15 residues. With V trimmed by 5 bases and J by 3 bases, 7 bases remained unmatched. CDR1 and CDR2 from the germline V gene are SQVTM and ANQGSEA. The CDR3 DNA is TGCAGCGTTACCGGGACAGGGGGTTTAACAGATACGCAGTATTTT. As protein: CSVTGTGGLTDTQYF.

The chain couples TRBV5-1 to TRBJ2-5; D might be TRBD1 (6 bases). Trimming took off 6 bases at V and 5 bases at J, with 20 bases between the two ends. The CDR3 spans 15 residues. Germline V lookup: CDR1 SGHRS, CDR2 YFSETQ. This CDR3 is CASTPEGHPGETQYF. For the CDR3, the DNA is TGCGCCAGCACTCCCGAGGGACACCCGGGGGAGACCCAGTACTTC.

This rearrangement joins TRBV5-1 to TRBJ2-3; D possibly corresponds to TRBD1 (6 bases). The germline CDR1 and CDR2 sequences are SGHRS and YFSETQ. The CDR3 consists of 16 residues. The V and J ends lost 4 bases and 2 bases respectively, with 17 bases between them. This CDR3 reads CASSPKPDRPTDTQYF. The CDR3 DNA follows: TGCGCCAGCAGCCCGAAACCGGACAGACCCACAGATACGCAGTATTTT.

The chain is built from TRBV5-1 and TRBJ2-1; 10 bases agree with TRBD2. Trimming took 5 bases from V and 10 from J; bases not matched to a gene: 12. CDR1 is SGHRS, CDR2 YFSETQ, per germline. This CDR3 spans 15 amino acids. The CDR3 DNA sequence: TGCGCCAGCAGGCGCGCTAGCGGGAGCCTCGGAGAGCAGTTCTTC. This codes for CASRRASGSLGEQFF.

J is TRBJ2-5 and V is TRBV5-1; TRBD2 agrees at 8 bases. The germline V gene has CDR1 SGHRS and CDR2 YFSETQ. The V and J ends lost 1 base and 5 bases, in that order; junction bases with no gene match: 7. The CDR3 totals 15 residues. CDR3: CASSLSAGVVETQYF. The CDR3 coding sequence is TGCGCCAGCAGCTTGTCAGCGGGAGTGGTGGAGACCCAGTACTTC.